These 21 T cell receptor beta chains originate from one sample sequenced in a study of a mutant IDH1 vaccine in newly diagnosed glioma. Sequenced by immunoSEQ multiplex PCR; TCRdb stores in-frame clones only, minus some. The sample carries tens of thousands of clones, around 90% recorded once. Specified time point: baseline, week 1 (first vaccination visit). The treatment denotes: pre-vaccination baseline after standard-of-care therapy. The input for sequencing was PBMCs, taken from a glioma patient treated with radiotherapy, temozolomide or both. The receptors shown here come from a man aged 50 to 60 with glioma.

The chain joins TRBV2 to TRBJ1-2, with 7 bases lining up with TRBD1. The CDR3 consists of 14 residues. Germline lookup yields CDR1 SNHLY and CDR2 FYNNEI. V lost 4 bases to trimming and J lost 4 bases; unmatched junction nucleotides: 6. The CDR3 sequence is CASSVGQETYGYTF. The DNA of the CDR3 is TGTGCCAGCAGTGTAGGACAGGAAACCTATGGCTACACCTTC.

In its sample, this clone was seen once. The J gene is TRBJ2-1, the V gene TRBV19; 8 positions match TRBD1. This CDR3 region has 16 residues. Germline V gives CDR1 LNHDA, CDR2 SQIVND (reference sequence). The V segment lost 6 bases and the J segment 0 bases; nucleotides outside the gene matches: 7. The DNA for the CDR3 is TGTGCCAGTAGCAATCAGGGGGCCGGCTCCTACAATGAGCAGTTCTTC. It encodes CASSNQGAGSYNEQFF.

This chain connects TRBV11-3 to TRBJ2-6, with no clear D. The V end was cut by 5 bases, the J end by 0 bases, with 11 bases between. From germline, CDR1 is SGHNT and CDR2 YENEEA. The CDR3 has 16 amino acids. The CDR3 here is CASSPSPSSGANVLTF. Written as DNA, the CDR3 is TGTGCCAGCAGCCCGTCCCCGAGCTCTGGGGCCAACGTCCTGACTTTC.

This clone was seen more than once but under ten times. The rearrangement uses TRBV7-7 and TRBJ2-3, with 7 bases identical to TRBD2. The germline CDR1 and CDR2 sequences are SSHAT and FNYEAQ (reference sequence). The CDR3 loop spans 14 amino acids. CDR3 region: CASGRMGHTDTQYF. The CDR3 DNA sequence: TGTGCTAGCGGGCGTATGGGCCACACAGATACGCAGTATTTT. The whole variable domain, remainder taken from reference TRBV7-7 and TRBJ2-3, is GAGVSQSPRYKVTKRGQDVTLRCDPISSHATLYWYQQALGQGPEFLTYFNYEAQPDKSGLPSDRFSAERPEGSISTLTIQRTEQRDSAMYRCASGRMGHTDTQYFGPGTRLTVL.

DNA for the CDR3: TGCGCCAGCAGCGAATGGGGGGACAGGGAGTACGAGCAGTACTTC. The encoded protein is CASSEWGDREYEQYF. The genes are TRBV5-1 and TRBJ2-7; 9 bases are a match to TRBD1. This CDR3 has 15 amino acids. With 4 bases clipped from V and 4 bases from J, the junction kept 9 bases outside the gene matches. Germline V gives CDR1 SGHRS, CDR2 YFSETQ. Full variable domain (outside the CDR3, taken from reference TRBV5-1 and TRBJ2-7): KAGVTQTPRYLIKTRGQQVTLSCSPISGHRSVSWYQQTPGQGLQFLFEYFSETQRNKGNFPGRFSGRQFSNSRSEMNVSTLELGDSALYLCASSEWGDREYEQYFGPGTRLTVT.

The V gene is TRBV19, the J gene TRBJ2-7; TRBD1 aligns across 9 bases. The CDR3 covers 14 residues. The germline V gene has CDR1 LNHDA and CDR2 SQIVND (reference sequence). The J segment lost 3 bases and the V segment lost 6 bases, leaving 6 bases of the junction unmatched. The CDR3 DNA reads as TGTGCCAGTAGCCCACAGGGGGCGAACTACGAGCAGTACTTC. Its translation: CASSPQGANYEQYF.

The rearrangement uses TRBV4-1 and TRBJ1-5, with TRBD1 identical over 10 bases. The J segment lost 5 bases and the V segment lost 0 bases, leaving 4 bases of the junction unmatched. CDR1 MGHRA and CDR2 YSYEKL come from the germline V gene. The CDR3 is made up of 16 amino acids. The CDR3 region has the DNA TGCGCCAGCAGCCAAGATCGGGGGACAGGGGATCAGCCCCAGCATTTT. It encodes CASSQDRGTGDQPQHF.

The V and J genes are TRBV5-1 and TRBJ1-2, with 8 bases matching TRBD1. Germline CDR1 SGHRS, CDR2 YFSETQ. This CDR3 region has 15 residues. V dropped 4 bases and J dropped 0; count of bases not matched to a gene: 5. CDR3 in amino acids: CASSATGGSNYGYTF. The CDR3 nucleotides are TGCGCCAGCAGCGCTACAGGGGGGTCTAACTATGGCTACACCTTC.

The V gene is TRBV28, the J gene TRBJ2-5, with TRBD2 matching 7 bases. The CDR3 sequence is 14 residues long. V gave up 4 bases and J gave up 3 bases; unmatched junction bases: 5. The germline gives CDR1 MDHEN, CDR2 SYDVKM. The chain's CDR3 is CASSYGGSKETQYF. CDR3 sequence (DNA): TGTGCCAGCAGTTACGGGGGGTCGAAAGAGACCCAGTACTTC.

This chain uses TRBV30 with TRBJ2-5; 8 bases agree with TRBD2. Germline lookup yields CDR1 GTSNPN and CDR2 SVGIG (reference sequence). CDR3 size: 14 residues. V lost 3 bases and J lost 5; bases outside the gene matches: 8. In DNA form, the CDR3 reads TGTGCCTGGAGACTCGGGGGGGCGCCGGAGACCCAGTACTTC. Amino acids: CAWRLGGAPETQYF.

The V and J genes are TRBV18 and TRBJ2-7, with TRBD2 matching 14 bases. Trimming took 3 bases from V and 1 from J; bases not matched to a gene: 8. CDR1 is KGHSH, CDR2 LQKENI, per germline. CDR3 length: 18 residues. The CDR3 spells CASSPYGTSGRGSYEQYF. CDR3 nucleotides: TGTGCCAGCTCACCCTACGGGACTAGCGGGAGAGGGTCCTACGAGCAGTACTTC.

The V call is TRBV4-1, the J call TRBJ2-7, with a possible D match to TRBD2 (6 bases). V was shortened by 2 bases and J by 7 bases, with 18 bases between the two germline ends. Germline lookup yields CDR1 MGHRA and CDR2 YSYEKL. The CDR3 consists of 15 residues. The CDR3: CASSQNNRGSWEQYF. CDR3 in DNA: TGCGCCAGCAGCCAAAACAACCGGGGGTCCTGGGAGCAGTACTTC.

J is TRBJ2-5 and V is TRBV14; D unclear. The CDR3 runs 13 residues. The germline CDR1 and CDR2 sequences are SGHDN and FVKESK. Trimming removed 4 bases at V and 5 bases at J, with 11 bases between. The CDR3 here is CASSRAIPETQYF. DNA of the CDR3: TGTGCCAGCAGCCGGGCCATTCCCGAGACCCAGTACTTC.

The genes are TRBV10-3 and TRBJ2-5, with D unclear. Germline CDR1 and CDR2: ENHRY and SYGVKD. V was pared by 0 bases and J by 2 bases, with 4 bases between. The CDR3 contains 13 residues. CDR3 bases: TGTGCCATCAGTGAGTCGAATCAAGAGACCCAGTACTTC. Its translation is CAISESNQETQYF.

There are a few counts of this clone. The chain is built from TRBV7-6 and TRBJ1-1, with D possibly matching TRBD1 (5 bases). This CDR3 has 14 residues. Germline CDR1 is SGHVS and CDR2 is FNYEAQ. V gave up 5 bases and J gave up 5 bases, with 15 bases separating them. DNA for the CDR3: TGTGCCAGCAGCGCCACAGGCTCCAGAACTGAAGCTTTCTTT. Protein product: CASSATGSRTEAFF.

CDR3 DNA: TGTGCCAGCAGCTCATATAAAACAGGGGGCGCGACAGAGCAGTACTTC. Protein: CASSSYKTGGATEQYF. The gene calls are TRBV5-5 and TRBJ2-7; 9 bases align to TRBD1. Germline lookup yields CDR1 SGHKS and CDR2 YYEKEE (reference sequence). The CDR3 totals 16 residues. With 3 bases clipped from V and 7 bases from J, the junction kept 14 bases outside the gene matches. Full variable domain (outside the CDR3, taken from reference TRBV5-5 and TRBJ2-7): DAGVTQSPTHLIKTRGQQVTLRCSPISGHKSVSWYQQVLGQGPQFIFQYYEKEERGRGNFPDRFSARQFPNYSSELNVNALLLGDSALYLCASSSYKTGGATEQYFGPGTRLTVT.

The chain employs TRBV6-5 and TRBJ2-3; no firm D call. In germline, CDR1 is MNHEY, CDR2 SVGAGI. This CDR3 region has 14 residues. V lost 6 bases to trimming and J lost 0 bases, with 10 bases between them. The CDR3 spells CASRRMASTDTQYF. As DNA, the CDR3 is TGTGCCAGCAGGAGAATGGCTAGCACAGATACGCAGTATTTT.

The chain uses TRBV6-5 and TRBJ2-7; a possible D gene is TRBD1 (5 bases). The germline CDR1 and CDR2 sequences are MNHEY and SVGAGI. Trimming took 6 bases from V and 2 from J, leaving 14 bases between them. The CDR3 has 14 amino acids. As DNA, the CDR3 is TGTGCCAGCAGCCGATTCGGACAAGCCTACGAGCAGTACTTC. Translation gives CASSRFGQAYEQYF.

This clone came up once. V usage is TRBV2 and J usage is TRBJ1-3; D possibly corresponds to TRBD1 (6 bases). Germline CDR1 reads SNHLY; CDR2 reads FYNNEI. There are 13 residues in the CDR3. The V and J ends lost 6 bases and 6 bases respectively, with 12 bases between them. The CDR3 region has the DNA TGTGCCAGCAGCTTACAGGGTTCAAACACCATATATTTT. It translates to CASSLQGSNTIYF.

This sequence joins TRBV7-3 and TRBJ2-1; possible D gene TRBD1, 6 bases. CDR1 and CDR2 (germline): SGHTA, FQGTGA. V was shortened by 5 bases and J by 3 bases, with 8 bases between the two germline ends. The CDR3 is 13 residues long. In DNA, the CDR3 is TGTGCCAGCAGCCGGGACAACTACAATGAGCAGTTCTTC. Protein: CASSRDNYNEQFF.

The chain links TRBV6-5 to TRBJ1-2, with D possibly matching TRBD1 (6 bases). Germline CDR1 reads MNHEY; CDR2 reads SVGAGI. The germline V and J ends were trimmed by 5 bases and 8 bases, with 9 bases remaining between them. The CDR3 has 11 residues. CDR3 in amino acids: CASSNRVGYTF. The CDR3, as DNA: TGTGCCAGCAGTAACAGGGTCGGCTACACCTTC.